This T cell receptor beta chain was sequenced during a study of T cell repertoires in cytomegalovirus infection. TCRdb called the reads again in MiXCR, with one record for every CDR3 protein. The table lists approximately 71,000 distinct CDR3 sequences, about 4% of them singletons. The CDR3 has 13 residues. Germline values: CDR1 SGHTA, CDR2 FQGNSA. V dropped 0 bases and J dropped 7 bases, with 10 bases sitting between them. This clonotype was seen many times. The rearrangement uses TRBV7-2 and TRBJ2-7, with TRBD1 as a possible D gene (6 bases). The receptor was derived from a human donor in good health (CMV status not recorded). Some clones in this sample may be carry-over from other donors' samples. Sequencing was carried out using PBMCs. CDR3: CASSLAGAWEQYF. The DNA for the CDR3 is TGTGCCAGCAGCTTAGCGGGGGCCTGGGAGCAGTACTTC.